Listed here are 20 T cell receptor beta chains from one sample, sequenced in a study of blood T cell repertoires in COVID-19. Some clones are missing from TCRdb's copy, which holds only in-frame ones; the method was immunoSEQ multiplex PCR. The data contain over 75,000 clones, roughly 89% of them seen just once; the ten biggest clones take up around 4%. The sample consisted of peripheral blood. The receptors originated from a human donor with COVID-19, enrolled during active disease. The donor label of this sample is uncertain.

The chain combines TRBV4-2 with TRBJ1-3; unclear D gene. Germline V gene sequence: CDR1 LGHNA, CDR2 YNFKEQ. The germline V and J ends were trimmed by 3 bases and 4 bases, with 22 bases remaining between them. This CDR3 comprises 18 residues. The chain's CDR3 is CASSHSLIGVRGGNTIYF. DNA for the CDR3: TGTGCCAGCAGCCACTCCTTGATCGGGGTTCGAGGGGGAAACACCATATATTTT.

The V call is TRBV6-6, the J call TRBJ2-7; 7 nucleotides line up with TRBD2. J lost 2 bases, V lost 0 bases, and 7 bases had no gene match. CDR3 length equals 16 residues. Germline V CDR1 and CDR2: MNHNY, SVGAGI (reference sequence). The CDR3 here is CASSYSRVAGAYEQYF. The DNA of the CDR3 is TGTGCCAGCAGTTACTCACGGGTAGCGGGTGCCTACGAGCAGTACTTC.

The rearrangement uses TRBV29-1 and TRBJ1-1, with 7 nucleotides matching TRBD1. The V and J ends lost 6 bases and 4 bases, in that order; junction bases with no gene match: 8. The CDR3 has 13 residues. CDR1 and CDR2 from the germline V gene are SQVTM and ANQGSEA. CDR3 region: CSVARGTVTEAFF. The CDR3 DNA sequence: TGCAGCGTCGCGAGGGGGACAGTCACTGAAGCTTTCTTT.

The chain couples TRBV12-3 or TRBV12-4 to TRBJ1-5; D gene ambiguous. This CDR3 is built from 13 residues. V was trimmed by 6 bases and J by 7 bases, leaving 13 bases between them. The CDR3: CASSPVSGQPQHF. As DNA, the CDR3 is TGTGCCAGCAGCCCCGTGAGCGGCCAGCCCCAGCATTTT.

The chain employs TRBV3-1 (or the pseudogene TRBV3-2) and TRBJ1-6, with D possibly matching TRBD1 (5 bases). Looked up from germline, CDR1 is LGHDT and CDR2 is YNNKEL (reference sequence). The CDR3 extends over 16 amino acids. V was pared by 1 base and J by 1 base, with 8 bases between. CDR3 sequence (DNA): TGTGCCAGCAGCCAAGGTCGGACATCCTATAATTCACCCCTCCACTTT. It is translated as CASSQGRTSYNSPLHF.

The chain joins TRBV6-5 to TRBJ1-6; TRBD1 matches at 7 bases. This CDR3 contains 14 residues. Germline values: CDR1 MNHEY, CDR2 SVGAGI. With 8 bases clipped from V and 8 bases from J, the junction kept 9 bases outside the gene matches. CDR3 in amino acids: CASGRRGSDSPLHF. The CDR3 DNA is TGTGCCAGCGGCCGCAGGGGGAGTGATTCACCCCTCCACTTT.

J is TRBJ1-4 and V is TRBV5-1, with 9 bases identical to TRBD1. The CDR3 is made up of 15 amino acids. Germline assignment: CDR1 SGHRS and CDR2 YFSETQ. V was clipped by 1 base and J by 8 bases; unmatched bases: 6. CDR3 DNA: TGCGCCAGCAGCTTGTGGGGACAGGGTAAAGAAAAACTGTTTTTT. It is translated as CASSLWGQGKEKLFF.

The chain carries TRBV19 and TRBJ2-6; possible D gene TRBD2, 5 bases. V gave up 5 bases and J gave up 1 base, with 6 bases separating them. The CDR3 totals 14 residues. Germline V gene lookup returns CDR1 LNHDA and CDR2 SQIVND (reference sequence). The CDR3 region is CASSEGSGANVLTF. The CDR3 region has the DNA TGTGCCAGTAGTGAGGGTTCTGGGGCCAACGTCCTGACTTTC. Based on the CDR3 plus reference TRBV19 and TRBJ2-6, the full variable domain is DGGITQSPKYLFRKEGQNVTLSCEQNLNHDAMYWYRQDPGQGLRLIYYSQIVNDFQKGDIAEGYSVSREKKESFPLTVTSAQKNPTAFYLCASSEGSGANVLTFGAGSRLTVL.

The chain has TRBV15 and TRBJ1-5; a possible D gene is TRBD1 (5 bases). V lost 7 bases and J 1 base, leaving 11 bases between the germline ends. The CDR3 runs 14 residues. Germline loops: CDR1 LNHNV, CDR2 YYDKDF (reference sequence). CDR3 in DNA: TGTGCCACCACGGACAATTGGAGCAATCAGCCCCAGCATTTT. Its translation: CATTDNWSNQPQHF. Complete variable domain (other parts from reference TRBV15 and TRBJ1-5): DAMVIQNPRYQVTQFGKPVTLSCSQTLNHNVMYWYQQKSSQAPKLLFHYYDKDFNNEADTPDNFQSRRPNTSFCFLDIRSPGLGDTAMYLCATTDNWSNQPQHFGDGTRLSIL.

The chain joins TRBV27 to TRBJ1-2; 8 bases match TRBD1. The CDR3 totals 14 residues. CDR1 and CDR2 from the germline V gene are MNHEY and SMNVEV (reference sequence). V was clipped by 5 bases and J by 6 bases; unmatched bases: 8. The CDR3 reads CASSKQGVENGYTF. CDR3 coding DNA: TGTGCCAGCAGTAAACAGGGGGTAGAGAATGGCTACACCTTC.

The chain has TRBV6-5 and TRBJ2-7; 7 bases match TRBD1. This CDR3 is built from 12 residues. V lost 0 bases to trimming and J lost 13 bases; unmatched junction nucleotides: 6. CDR1 is MNHEY, CDR2 SVGAGI, per germline. In DNA, the CDR3 is TGTGCCAGCAGTTACTCCCCCGGGGACAGCTACTTC. It specifies CASSYSPGDSYF.

The chain joins TRBV7-3 to TRBJ2-2; D is unclear. Trimming left V 0 bases short and J 4 bases short, with 9 bases between. This CDR3 has 15 amino acids. CDR1 SGHTA and CDR2 FQGTGA come from the germline V gene. CDR3 bases: TGTGCCAGCAGCTTAACGGTGTCGGGCACCGGGGAGCTGTTTTTT. Protein sequence: CASSLTVSGTGELFF.

CDR3 protein: CASSPRQANHQETQYF. CDR3 sequence (DNA): TGTGCCAGCAGCCCACGACAGGCCAACCACCAAGAGACCCAGTACTTC. This chain links TRBV11-3 with TRBJ2-5, with a tentative D call TRBD1 (6 bases). The CDR3 is made up of 16 amino acids. The germline gives CDR1 SGHNT, CDR2 YENEEA. Deletions cut 5 bases from V and 0 bases from J, with 16 bases between.

V is TRBV6-5 and J is TRBJ2-7; the D is unclear. Germline V gene data show CDR1 as MNHEY and CDR2 as SVGAGI. This CDR3 has 15 residues. V lost 7 bases to trimming and J lost 2 bases, with 18 bases between them. DNA of the CDR3: TGTGCCAGCACCTCCTCCTGGCAGTCTGCCTACGAGCAGTACTTC. It codes for CASTSSWQSAYEQYF.

The chain joins TRBV24-1 to TRBJ1-1; 10 nucleotides match TRBD1. Unmatched junction bases numbered 4, after V lost 4 bases and J lost 0 bases. This CDR3 is 16 amino acids long. Per the germline V gene, CDR1 is KGHDR and CDR2 is SFDVKD. The CDR3 spells CATSERGTGVNTEAFF. The CDR3 DNA sequence: TGTGCCACCAGTGAACGCGGGACAGGGGTGAACACTGAAGCTTTCTTT.

The J gene is TRBJ1-1, the V gene TRBV27; a possible D gene is TRBD1 (6 bases). Trimming removed 7 bases from V and 5 bases from J, with 20 bases in between. In germline, CDR1 is MNHEY, CDR2 SMNVEV (reference sequence). The CDR3 spans 15 residues. The CDR3 spells CASNFPRHRVTEAFF. DNA of the CDR3: TGTGCCAGCAATTTTCCCAGACACAGGGTGACTGAAGCTTTCTTT.

This clone occurred a few times. The chain uses TRBV5-1 and TRBJ2-1; 12 bases fit TRBD2. J lost 8 bases, V lost 3 bases, and 12 bases had no gene match. This CDR3 has 17 amino acids. CDR1 is SGHRS, CDR2 YFSETQ, per germline. The CDR3 nucleotides are TGCGCCAGCAGCTACCCCCGGACTAGCGGGGATAAGGATGAGCAGTTCTTC. Translated, it gives CASSYPRTSGDKDEQFF.

V and J are TRBV6-6 and TRBJ1-6; TRBD1 matches at 7 bases. CDR1 and CDR2 from the germline V gene are MNHNY and SVGAGI (reference sequence). After removal of 7 bases from V and 6 bases from J, the junction contained 3 bases not matched to a gene. The CDR3 has 13 amino acids. The DNA for the CDR3 is TGTGCCAGCAATAGGGACAGTAATTCACCCCTCCACTTT. Amino acid sequence: CASNRDSNSPLHF.

This rearrangement joins TRBV7-9 to TRBJ2-7; no clear D. The germline V gene has CDR1 SEHNR and CDR2 FQNEAQ (reference sequence). The CDR3 is made up of 12 amino acids. V was cut by 4 bases and J by 3 bases, with 7 bases left in between. The CDR3 DNA follows: TGTGCCAGCAGCTCCTCCGGCTACGAGCAGTACTTC. It codes for CASSSSGYEQYF.

This chain links TRBV24-1 with TRBJ1-5, with TRBD1 identical over 7 bases. Trimming at V came to 3 bases and at J to 6 bases, leaving 7 bases not matched to a gene. The CDR3 is 15 amino acids. Looked up from germline, CDR1 is KGHDR and CDR2 is SFDVKD. CDR3 DNA sequence: TGTGCCACCAGTGATAAGACAGGGCCAAGTCAGCCCCAGCATTTT. This encodes CATSDKTGPSQPQHF.